Below, 12 T cell receptor beta chains from the same sample are listed, as sequenced in a study of T cells after yellow fever vaccination. TCRdb ran MiXCR on the 5' RACE reads and lists one entry per CDR3 protein. The sample yields approximately 300,000 distinct CDR3 sequences, roughly 10% seen once. The starting material was CD4+ T cells sorted from PBMCs, obtained 45 days after the yellow fever booster vaccination. Every receptor here comes from a man between 18 and 29 years old who received the YFV17D yellow fever vaccine.

The chain joins TRBV6-5 to TRBJ2-5; TRBD2 agrees at 7 bases. J gave up 1 base and V 4 bases, and 3 bases lay outside the gene matches. Germline V gives CDR1 MNHEY, CDR2 SVGAGI. This CDR3 is 14 amino acids long. The CDR3 nucleotides read TGTGCCAGCAGTTTTACTAGCGCCCAAGAGACCCAGTACTTC. Translation: CASSFTSAQETQYF.

The CDR3 DNA reads TGTGCCAGCAGCTTAATGCTGGGCGACACCGGGGAGCTGTTTTTT. As protein: CASSLMLGDTGELFF. The chain links TRBV11-3 to TRBJ2-2, with unresolved D. Per germline, CDR1 SGHNT and CDR2 YENEEA. V lost 2 bases to trimming and J lost 3 bases, with 10 bases between them. The CDR3 spans 15 residues.

This clonotype was picked up one time. V is TRBV6-6 and J is TRBJ2-2, with TRBD2 matching over 10 bases. There are 16 residues in the CDR3. V dropped 6 bases and J dropped 5; count of bases not matched to a gene: 9. The germline gives CDR1 MNHNY, CDR2 SVGAGI (reference sequence). The CDR3 here is CASRQRGGLLTGELFF. DNA for the CDR3: TGTGCCAGCAGGCAGCGGGGGGGCTTATTGACCGGGGAGCTGTTTTTT.

CDR3 bases: TGCAGAGAACATTTCGAAGCTTTCTTT. Residues: CREHFEAFF. V usage is TRBV20-1 and J usage is TRBJ1-1; D unresolved. The CDR3 loop spans 9 amino acids. Germline V lookup: CDR1 DFQATT, CDR2 SNEGSKA (reference sequence).

This sequence joins TRBV6-2 or TRBV6-3 and TRBJ2-2; 7 bases align to TRBD1. J lost 2 bases, V lost 6 bases, and 6 bases had no gene match. This CDR3 comprises 15 residues. Germline V gene lookup returns CDR1 MNHEY and CDR2 SVGEGT. The CDR3 sequence is CASRRTGFNTGELFF. In nucleotides, the CDR3 is TGTGCCAGCAGACGGACAGGTTTTAACACCGGGGAGCTGTTTTTT.

The rearrangement joins TRBV5-1 to TRBJ1-3; 9 bases line up with TRBD1. V shed 4 bases, J shed 4 bases, and the junction held 3 bases outside the gene matches. The CDR3 is 14 residues long. Germline CDR1 is SGHRS and CDR2 is YFSETQ. CDR3 DNA sequence: TGCGCCAGCAGCGGGGGACAGGGCGGAAACACCATATATTTT. Translating gives CASSGGQGGNTIYF.

The V and J genes are TRBV9 and TRBJ2-7; D possibly corresponds to TRBD2 (5 bases). Deletions cut 3 bases from V and 1 base from J, with 14 bases between. The CDR3 runs 15 residues. Germline-derived CDR1 and CDR2 are SGDLS and YYNGEE. CDR3 sequence (DNA): TGTGCCAGCAGCGCAGAGGCGGGCCTATCCTACGAGCAGTACTTC. This translates into CASSAEAGLSYEQYF.

This clonotype was counted between two and nine times. V usage is TRBV29-1 and J usage is TRBJ1-2, with D uncertain. Germline assignment: CDR1 SQVTM and CDR2 ANQGSEA. V gave up 0 bases and J gave up 7 bases, with 6 bases separating them. The CDR3 extends over 11 amino acids. DNA for the CDR3: TGCAGCGTTGAAGACGGAGGTGGCTACACCTTC. This codes for CSVEDGGGYTF.

This chain joins TRBV5-1 and TRBJ2-5; 9 nucleotides line up with TRBD2. CDR1 is SGHRS and CDR2 is YFSETQ in the germline V gene. This CDR3 has 15 amino acids. V trimming: 10 bases; J trimming: 5 bases; junction bases outside the gene matches: 15. CDR3 residues: CASTEGLAFRETQYF. CDR3 coding DNA: TGCGCCTCAACCGAAGGACTAGCGTTTAGGGAGACCCAGTACTTC.

This clonotype came up a few times. V usage is TRBV21-1 and J usage is TRBJ2-1; the table's TRBD1 call for D was not verified on the DNA. TRBV21-1 represents a pseudogene. The CDR3 spans 16 residues. In DNA form, the CDR3 reads TGTGCCAGCAGCAAAGCCCCAGGGGGCGCATCTAGTGAGCAGTTCTTC. This encodes CASSKAPGGASSEQFF.

There are a few counts of this clonotype. V usage is TRBV4-3 and J usage is TRBJ1-1; weak D call: TRBD1 (5 bases). The CDR3 is made up of 14 amino acids. V gave up 4 bases and J gave up 0 bases, with 9 bases separating them. Germline V CDR1 and CDR2: LGHNA, YSLEER. CDR3 loop: CASSPGEMNTEAFF. The CDR3 bases are TGCGCCAGCAGCCCGGGGGAGATGAACACTGAAGCTTTCTTT.

This rearrangement joins TRBV10-3 to TRBJ2-1; no definite D call. With 3 bases removed from V and 5 bases from J, the gap between germline ends came to 8 bases. This CDR3 comprises 13 residues. Germline V gives CDR1 ENHRY, CDR2 SYGVKD. The CDR3 nucleotides are TGTGCCATCAGTGACTATCTTAACAATGAGCAGTTCTTC. Translating gives CAISDYLNNEQFF.